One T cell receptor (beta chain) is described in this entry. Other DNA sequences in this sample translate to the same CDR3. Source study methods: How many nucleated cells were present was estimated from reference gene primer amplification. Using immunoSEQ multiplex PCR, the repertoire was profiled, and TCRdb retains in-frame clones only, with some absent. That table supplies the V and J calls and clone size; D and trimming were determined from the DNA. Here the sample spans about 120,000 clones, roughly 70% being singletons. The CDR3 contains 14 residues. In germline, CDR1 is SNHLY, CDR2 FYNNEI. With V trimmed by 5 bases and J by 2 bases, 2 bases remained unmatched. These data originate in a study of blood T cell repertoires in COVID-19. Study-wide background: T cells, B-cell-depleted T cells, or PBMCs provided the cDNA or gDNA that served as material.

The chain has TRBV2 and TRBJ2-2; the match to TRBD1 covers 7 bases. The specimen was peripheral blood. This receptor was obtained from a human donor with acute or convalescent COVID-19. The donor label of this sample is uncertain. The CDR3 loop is CASSRDRNTGELFF. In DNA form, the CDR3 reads TGTGCCAGCAGTAGGGACAGAAACACCGGGGAGCTGTTTTTT.